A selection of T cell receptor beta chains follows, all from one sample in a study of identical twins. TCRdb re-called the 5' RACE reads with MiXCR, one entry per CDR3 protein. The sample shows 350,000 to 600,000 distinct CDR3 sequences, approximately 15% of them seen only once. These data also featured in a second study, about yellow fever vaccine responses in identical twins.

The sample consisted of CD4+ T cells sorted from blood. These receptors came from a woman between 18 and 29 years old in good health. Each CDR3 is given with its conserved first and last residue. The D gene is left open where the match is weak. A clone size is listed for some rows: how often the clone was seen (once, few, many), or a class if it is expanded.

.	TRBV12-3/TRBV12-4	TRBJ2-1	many	CAAVTTFGGEQFF	TGTGCCGCGGTAACCACATTTGGAGGCGAGCAGTTCTTC
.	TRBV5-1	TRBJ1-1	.	CASRVRDATEAFF	TGCGCCAGCCGGGTCCGGGACGCCACTGAAGCTTTCTTT
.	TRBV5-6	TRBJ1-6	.	CASRETGGGSPLHF	TGTGCCAGCAGAGAGACAGGCGGTGGTTCACCCCTCCACTTT
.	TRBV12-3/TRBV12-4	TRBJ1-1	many	CATSPQSAMNTEAFF	TGTGCCACCTCCCCACAGAGTGCCATGAACACTGAAGCTTTCTTT
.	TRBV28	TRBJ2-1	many	CASAPLGASYNEQFF	TGTGCCAGCGCTCCACTAGGGGCATCTTACAATGAGCAGTTCTTC
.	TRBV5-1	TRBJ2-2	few	CASKRGDTGELFF	TGCGCCAGCAAGCGCGGCGACACCGGGGAGCTGTTTTTT
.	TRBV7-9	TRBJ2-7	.	CASSLEQYF	TGTGCCAGCAGCTTAGAGCAGTACTTC
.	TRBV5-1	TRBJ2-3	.	CASSLDPLSTDTQYF	TGCGCCAGCAGCTTGGATCCTTTGAGCACAGATACGCAGTATTTT
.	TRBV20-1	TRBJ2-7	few	CSARADWNEQYF	TGCAGTGCTAGAGCCGACTGGAACGAGCAGTACTTC
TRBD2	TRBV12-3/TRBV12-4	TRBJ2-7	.	CASSFRGSGGTSYEQYF	TGTGCCAGCAGTTTTAGAGGAAGCGGGGGCACCTCCTACGAGCAGTACTTC
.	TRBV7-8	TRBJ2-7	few	CASTLDSEQYF	TGTGCCAGCACCCTAGACAGCGAGCAGTACTTC
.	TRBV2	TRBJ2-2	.	CASMDSSIGELFF	TGTGCCAGCATGGACAGCTCTATCGGGGAGCTGTTTTTT
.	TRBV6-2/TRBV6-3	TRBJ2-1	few	CASSYGGGGYEQFF	TGTGCCAGCAGTTACGGGGGCGGGGGCTATGAGCAGTTCTTC
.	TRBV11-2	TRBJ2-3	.	CASRRQTDLSTDTQYF	TGTGCCAGCAGAAGACAAACGGACCTTAGCACAGATACGCAGTATTTT
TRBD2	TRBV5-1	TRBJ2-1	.	CASSFLAGGKGNEQFF	TGCGCCAGCAGTTTTTTAGCGGGAGGGAAGGGCAATGAGCAGTTCTTC
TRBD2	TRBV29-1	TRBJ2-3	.	CSESAGGRDTQYF	TGCAGCGAATCAGCGGGGGGGCGGGATACGCAGTATTTT
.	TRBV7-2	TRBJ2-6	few	CASSLLGVLTF	TGTGCCAGCAGCTTATTGGGCGTCCTGACTTTC
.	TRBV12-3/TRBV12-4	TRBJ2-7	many	CASSQHLYEQYF	TGTGCCAGCAGTCAACACCTATACGAGCAGTACTTC
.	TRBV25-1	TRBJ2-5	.	CASSDRRGRETQYF	TGTGCCAGCAGTGATAGGAGAGGGAGAGAGACCCAGTACTTC
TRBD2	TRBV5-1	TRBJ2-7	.	CASSITGTSLEQYF	TGCGCCAGCAGCATTACAGGGACTAGCCTCGAGCAGTACTTC
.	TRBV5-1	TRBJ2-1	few	CASSPGGGSTHEQFF	TGCGCCAGCAGCCCGGGGGGCGGGAGCACCCATGAGCAGTTCTTC
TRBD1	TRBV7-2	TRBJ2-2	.	CASSKRAGQGPGELFF	TGTGCCAGCAGCAAACGTGCGGGACAGGGCCCCGGGGAGCTGTTTTTT
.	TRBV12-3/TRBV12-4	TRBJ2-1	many	CASSRGGEGHNEQFF	TGTGCCAGCAGTAGAGGAGGGGAAGGGCACAATGAGCAGTTCTTC
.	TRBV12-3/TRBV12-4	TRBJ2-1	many	CASSLDRAYNEQFF	TGTGCCAGCAGTCTGGACAGAGCTTACAATGAGCAGTTCTTC
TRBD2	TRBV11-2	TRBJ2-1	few	CASSLDSSGVQFF	TGTGCCAGCAGCTTAGATTCTAGCGGGGTTCAGTTCTTC
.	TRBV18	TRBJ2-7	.	CASSQKGPRYEQYF	TGTGCCAGCTCACAAAAGGGTCCCCGCTACGAGCAGTACTTC
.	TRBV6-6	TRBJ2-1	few	CASSYSVSNAQFF	TGTGCCAGCAGTTACTCTGTCTCCAATGCTCAGTTCTTC
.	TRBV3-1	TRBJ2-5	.	CASSQGGGKETQYF	TGTGCCAGCAGCCAAGGCGGAGGGAAGGAGACCCAGTACTTC
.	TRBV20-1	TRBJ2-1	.	CSARSASIPYNEQFF	TGCAGTGCTAGATCCGCTAGTATCCCCTACAATGAGCAGTTCTTC
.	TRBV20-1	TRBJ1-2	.	CSAKGSSYYGYTF	TGCAGTGCTAAGGGTTCTTCCTACTATGGCTACACCTTC
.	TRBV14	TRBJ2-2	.	CASSQDVAGELFF	TGTGCCAGCAGCCAAGATGTGGCCGGGGAGCTGTTTTTT
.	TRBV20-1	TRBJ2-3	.	CSATTSSSSPDTQYF	TGCAGTGCTACTACTAGCTCTTCCAGCCCAGATACGCAGTATTTT
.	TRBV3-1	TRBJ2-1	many	CASSQSVSSYNEQFF	TGTGCCAGCAGCCAATCAGTCAGCAGCTACAATGAGCAGTTCTTC
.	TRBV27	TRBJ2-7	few	CASSLRLVGPRDEQYF	TGTGCCAGCAGTTTACGCCTTGTCGGACCCCGGGACGAGCAGTACTTC
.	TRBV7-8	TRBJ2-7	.	CASSLELVQGEQYF	TGTGCCAGCAGCTTAGAACTAGTTCAGGGCGAGCAGTACTTC
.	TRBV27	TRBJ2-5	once	CTSSFEGLGETQYF	TGTACCAGCAGTTTTGAAGGCCTGGGCGAGACCCAGTACTTC
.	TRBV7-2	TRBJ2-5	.	CASSFQGGPGGTQYF	TGTGCCAGCAGCTTTCAAGGGGGACCGGGGGGGACCCAGTACTTC
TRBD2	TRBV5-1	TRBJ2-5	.	CASSFSLAGHQETQYF	TGCGCCAGCAGCTTTAGCCTAGCGGGCCACCAAGAGACCCAGTACTTC
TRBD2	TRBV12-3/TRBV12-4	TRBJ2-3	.	CASSPGGTSGGTDTQYF	TGTGCCAGCAGTCCCGGTGGGACTAGCGGGGGAACAGATACGCAGTATTTT
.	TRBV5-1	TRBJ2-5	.	CASSWTGLLKETQYF	TGCGCCAGCAGCTGGACGGGACTCCTAAAAGAGACCCAGTACTTC
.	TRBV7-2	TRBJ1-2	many	CASSLARGSFYGYTF	TGTGCCAGCAGCTTAGCTAGGGGCAGCTTCTATGGCTACACCTTC
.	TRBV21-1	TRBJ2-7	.	CASKGLAGESSYEQYF	TGTGCCAGCAAGGGACTAGCGGGGGAAAGCTCCTACGAGCAGTACTTC
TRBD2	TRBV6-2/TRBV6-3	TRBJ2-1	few	CASSYSSSGSRGFNEQFF	TGTGCCAGCAGTTACTCGTCTAGCGGGAGTCGGGGGTTCAATGAGCAGTTCTTC
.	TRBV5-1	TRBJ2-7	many	CASSLAGGIDYEQYF	TGCGCCAGCAGCTTGGCCGGAGGAATAGACTACGAGCAGTACTTC
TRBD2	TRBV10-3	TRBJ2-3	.	CAISPAPGLAATSTDTQYF	TGTGCCATCAGTCCCGCCCCGGGACTAGCGGCCACTAGCACAGATACGCAGTATTTT
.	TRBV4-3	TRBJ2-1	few	CASSQGAFRGEQFF	TGCGCCAGCAGCCAAGGGGCATTTAGGGGCGAGCAGTTCTTC
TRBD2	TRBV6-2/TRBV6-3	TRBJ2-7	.	CASSPGGKAYEQYF	TGTGCCAGCAGTCCCGGGGGGAAGGCCTACGAGCAGTACTTC
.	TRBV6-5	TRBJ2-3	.	CASSSADLSGDTQYF	TGTGCCAGCAGTTCCGCCGATCTTAGCGGAGATACGCAGTATTTT
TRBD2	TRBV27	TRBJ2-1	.	CASRVLAGVLNEQFF	TGTGCCAGCAGAGTTCTAGCGGGGGTCTTAAATGAGCAGTTCTTC
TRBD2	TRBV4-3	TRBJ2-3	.	CASSYGGGYTDTQYF	TGCGCCAGCAGCTACGGGGGGGGGTACACAGATACGCAGTATTTT
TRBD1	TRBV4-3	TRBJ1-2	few	CASSKHNFGTGNENYGYTF	TGCGCCAGCAGCAAACACAACTTCGGGACAGGCAATGAGAACTATGGCTACACCTTC